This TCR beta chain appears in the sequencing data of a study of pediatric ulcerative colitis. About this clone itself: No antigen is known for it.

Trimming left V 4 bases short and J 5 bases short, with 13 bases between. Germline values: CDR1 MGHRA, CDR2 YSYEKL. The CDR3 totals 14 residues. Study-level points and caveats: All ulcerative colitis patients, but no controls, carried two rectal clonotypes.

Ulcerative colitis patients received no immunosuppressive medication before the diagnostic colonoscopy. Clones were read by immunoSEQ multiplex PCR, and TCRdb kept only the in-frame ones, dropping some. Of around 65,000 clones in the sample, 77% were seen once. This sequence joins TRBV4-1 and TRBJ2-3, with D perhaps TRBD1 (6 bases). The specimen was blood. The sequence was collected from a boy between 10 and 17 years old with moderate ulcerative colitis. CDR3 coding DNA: TGCGCCAGCAGCCTTCGACAGGAGGAAGATACGCAGTATTTT. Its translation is CASSLRQEEDTQYF.